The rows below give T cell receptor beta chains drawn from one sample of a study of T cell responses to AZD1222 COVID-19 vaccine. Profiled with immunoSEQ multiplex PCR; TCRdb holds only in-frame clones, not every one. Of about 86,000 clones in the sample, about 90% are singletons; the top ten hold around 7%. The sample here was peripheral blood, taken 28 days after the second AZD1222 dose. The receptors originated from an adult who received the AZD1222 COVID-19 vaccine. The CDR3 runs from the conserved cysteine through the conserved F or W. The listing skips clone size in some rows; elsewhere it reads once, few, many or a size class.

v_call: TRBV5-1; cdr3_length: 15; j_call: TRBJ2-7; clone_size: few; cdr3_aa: CASRRDRGISYEQYF
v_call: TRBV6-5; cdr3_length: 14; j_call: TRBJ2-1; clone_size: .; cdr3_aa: CASFIRGGINEQFF
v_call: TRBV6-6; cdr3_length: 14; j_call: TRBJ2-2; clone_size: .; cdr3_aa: CASISLMNTGELFF
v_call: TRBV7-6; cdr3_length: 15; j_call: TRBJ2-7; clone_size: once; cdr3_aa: CASSPRLAGSYEQYF
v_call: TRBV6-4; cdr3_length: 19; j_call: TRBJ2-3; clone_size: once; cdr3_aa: CASSDSKVGDDYSTDTQYF
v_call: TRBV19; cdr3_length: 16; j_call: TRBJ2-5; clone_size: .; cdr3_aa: CASSIRAGRTQETQYF
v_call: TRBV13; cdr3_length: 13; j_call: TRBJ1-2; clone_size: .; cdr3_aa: CASSHRQPYGYTF
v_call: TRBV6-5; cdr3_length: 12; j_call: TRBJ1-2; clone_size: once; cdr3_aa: CASSRGSSHHTF
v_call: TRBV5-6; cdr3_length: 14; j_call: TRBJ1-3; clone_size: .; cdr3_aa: CASSLGIPGNTIYF
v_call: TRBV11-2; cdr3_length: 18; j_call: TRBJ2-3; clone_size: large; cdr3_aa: CASSSPRTTLTNPDTQYF
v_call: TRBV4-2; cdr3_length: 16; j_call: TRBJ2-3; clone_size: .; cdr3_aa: CASSLHSGRGADTQYF
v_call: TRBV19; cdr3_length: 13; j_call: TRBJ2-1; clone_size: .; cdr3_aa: CASASASYNEQFF
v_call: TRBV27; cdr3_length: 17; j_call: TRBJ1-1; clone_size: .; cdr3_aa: CASGALWTGGMNTEAFF
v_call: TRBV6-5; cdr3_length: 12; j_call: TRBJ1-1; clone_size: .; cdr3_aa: CASSYQVTEAFF
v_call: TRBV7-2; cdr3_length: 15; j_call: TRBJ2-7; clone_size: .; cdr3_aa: CASSIQGQQGREQYF
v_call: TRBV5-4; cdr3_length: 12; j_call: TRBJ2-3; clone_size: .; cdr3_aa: CASSYGLAGVYF
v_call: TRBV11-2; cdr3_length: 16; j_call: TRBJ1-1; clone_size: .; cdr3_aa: CASSYGLRDMNTEAFF
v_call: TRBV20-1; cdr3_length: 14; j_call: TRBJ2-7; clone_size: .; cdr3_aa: CSASLGRAPYEQYF
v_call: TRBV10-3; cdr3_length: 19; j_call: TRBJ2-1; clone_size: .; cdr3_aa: CAISDRVFGGPSSYNEQFF
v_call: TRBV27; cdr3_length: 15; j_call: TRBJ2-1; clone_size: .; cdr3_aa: CASRTGTSSYNEQFF
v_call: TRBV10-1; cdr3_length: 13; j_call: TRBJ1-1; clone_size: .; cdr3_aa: CASSELPNTEAFF
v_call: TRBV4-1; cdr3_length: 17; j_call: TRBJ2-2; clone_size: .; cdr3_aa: CASSQVRSGTNTGELFF
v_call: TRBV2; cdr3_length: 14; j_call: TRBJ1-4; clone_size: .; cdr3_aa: CASSEMGTNEKLFF
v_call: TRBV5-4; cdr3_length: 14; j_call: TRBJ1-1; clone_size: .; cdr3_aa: CASSVRGGDTEAFF
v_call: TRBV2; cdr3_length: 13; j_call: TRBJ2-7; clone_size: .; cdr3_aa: CASSALRAYEQYF
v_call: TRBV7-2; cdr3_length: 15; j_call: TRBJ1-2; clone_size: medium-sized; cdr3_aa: CASSLREGFNYGYTF
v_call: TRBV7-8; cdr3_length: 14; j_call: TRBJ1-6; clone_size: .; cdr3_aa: CASSPTGNNSPLHF
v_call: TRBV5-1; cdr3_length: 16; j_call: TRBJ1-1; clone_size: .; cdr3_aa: CASSLVLYPTNTEAFF
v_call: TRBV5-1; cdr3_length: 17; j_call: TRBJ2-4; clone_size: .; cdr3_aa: CASSSGRDRGQRSIQYF
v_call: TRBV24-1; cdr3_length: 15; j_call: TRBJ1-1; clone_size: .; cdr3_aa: CATSDFSRGVEEAFF
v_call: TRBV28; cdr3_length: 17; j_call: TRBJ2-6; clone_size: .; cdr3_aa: CASSSLAGGSGANVLTF
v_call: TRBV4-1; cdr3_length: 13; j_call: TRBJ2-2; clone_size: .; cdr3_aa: CARSRLVTGELFF
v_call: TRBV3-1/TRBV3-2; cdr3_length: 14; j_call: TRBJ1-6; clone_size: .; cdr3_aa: CASSQGTFNSPLHF
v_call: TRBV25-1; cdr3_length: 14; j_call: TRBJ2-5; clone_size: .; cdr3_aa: CASSITVTWETQYF
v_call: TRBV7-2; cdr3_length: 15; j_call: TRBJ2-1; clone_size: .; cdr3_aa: CASSPGGGRSNEQFF
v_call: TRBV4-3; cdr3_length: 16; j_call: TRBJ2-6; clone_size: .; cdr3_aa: CASSQFQGSGANVLTF
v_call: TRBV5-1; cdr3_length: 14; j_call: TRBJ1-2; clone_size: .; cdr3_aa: CASRRDSSIYGYTF
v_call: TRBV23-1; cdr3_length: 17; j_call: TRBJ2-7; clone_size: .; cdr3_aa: CASSQENWDRGIFEQYF
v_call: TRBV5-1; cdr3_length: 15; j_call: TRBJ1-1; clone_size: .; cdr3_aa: CASSLVLGRATEAFF
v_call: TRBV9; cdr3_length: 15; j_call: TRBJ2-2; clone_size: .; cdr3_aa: CASSEDSPNTGELFF
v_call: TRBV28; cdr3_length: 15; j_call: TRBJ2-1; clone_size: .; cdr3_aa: CASSSGLADVNEQFF
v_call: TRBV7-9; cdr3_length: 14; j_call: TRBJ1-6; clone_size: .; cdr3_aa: CASSLTGGDSPLHF
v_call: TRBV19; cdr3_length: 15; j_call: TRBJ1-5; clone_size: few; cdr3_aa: CASSYFDRGLQPQHF
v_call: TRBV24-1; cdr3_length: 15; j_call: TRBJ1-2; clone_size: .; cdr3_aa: CATSDPLDPNYGYTF
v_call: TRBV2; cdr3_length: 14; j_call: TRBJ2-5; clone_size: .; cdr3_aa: CASSSRAVVETQYF